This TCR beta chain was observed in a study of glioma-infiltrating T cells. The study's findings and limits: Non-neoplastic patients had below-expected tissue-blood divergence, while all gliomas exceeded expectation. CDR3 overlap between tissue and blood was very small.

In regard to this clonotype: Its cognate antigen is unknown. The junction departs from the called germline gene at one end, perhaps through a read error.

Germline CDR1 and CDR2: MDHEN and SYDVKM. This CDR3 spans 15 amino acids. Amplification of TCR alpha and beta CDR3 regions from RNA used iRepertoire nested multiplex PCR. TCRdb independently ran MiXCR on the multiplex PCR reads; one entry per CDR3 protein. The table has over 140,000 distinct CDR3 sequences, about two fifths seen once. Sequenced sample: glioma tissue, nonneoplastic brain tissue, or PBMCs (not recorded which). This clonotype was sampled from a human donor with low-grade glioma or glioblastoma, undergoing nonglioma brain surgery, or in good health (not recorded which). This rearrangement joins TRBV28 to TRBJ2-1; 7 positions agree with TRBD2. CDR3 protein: CASSWDYGGDNERFF. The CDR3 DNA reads TGTGCCAGCAGTTGGGACTATGGGGGAGACAATGAGCGGTTCTTC.